This T cell receptor (beta chain) was obtained from a study of shared T cell receptors in the human thymus. CDR1 and CDR2 (germline): SGHDT, YYEEEE. CDR3 size: 17 residues. With 4 bases clipped from V and 5 bases from J, the junction kept 13 bases outside the gene matches. Here immunoSEQ multiplex PCR was the method, and the copy in TCRdb shows in-frame clones only, minus some. Of approximately 660,000 clones in the sample, 88% were seen once. Separately, the same data were catalogued under a study of human thymus T cells. That report adds: Infants served as donors; they were healthy and Finnish and were having corrective surgery for congenital heart defects. From resections taken during corrective heart surgery, the thymus tissue was obtained. The authors found apparently biased V and J gene usage in thymic and blood repertoires.

Source material: thymocytes. The rearrangement joins TRBV5-6 to TRBJ2-2, with 8 bases identical to TRBD2. The receptor was derived from a boy under two years old with a congenital heart defect. The CDR3 sequence is CASSPAGAGGTTGELFF. The DNA of the CDR3 is TGTGCCAGCAGCCCCGCGGGGGCGGGAGGAACGACCGGGGAGCTGTTTTTT.